The 26 T cell receptor beta chains below come from one sample, sequenced in a study of T cell changes during pregnancy in multiple sclerosis. Profiled with immunoSEQ multiplex PCR; TCRdb holds only in-frame clones, not every one. The sample has some 80,000 clones, more than 70% seen once; the top ten hold over 0.8%. Sequenced here: peripheral blood, sampled in the first trimester of pregnancy. The receptors were sampled from a female donor in good health, enrolled as a control in a pregnancy study.

The V gene is TRBV6-5, the J gene TRBJ2-7; TRBD1 agrees at 9 bases. V shed 3 bases and J 1 base; nucleotides not matched to a gene: 4. This CDR3 is built from 15 residues. Germline CDR1 and CDR2: MNHEY and SVGAGI. As DNA, the CDR3 is TGTGCCAGCAGTTATGGGACAGGGCCTTCCTACGAGCAGTACTTC. The encoded protein is CASSYGTGPSYEQYF.

The chain is built from TRBV9 and TRBJ2-1, with unresolved D. This CDR3 has 14 amino acids. Trimming stripped 0 bases from V and 5 bases from J, with 9 bases between. Germline V lookup: CDR1 SGDLS, CDR2 YYNGEE. CDR3 bases: TGTGCCAGCAGCGTAGAATGGAGAGACAATGAGCAGTTCTTC. Amino acid sequence: CASSVEWRDNEQFF.

The gene calls are TRBV9 and TRBJ2-5; 9 bases are a match to TRBD1. This CDR3 contains 15 residues. CDR1 is SGDLS and CDR2 is YYNGEE in the germline V gene. Trimming at V came to 2 bases and at J to 4 bases, leaving 6 bases not matched to a gene. The CDR3 region is CASSVRQGGVETQYF. The CDR3 region has the DNA TGTGCCAGCAGCGTTAGACAGGGGGGAGTAGAGACCCAGTACTTC.

A single count supports this clone. The rearrangement uses TRBV5-6 and TRBJ1-6; TRBD1 matches at 10 bases. This CDR3 spans 17 amino acids. Germline CDR1 and CDR2: SGHDT and YYEEEE. V lost 4 bases to trimming and J lost 8 bases; unmatched junction nucleotides: 12. The CDR3 region has the DNA TGTGCCAGCAGCCCCGACAGGGGGCTGTTTGATTATTCACCCCTCCACTTT. This gives the protein CASSPDRGLFDYSPLHF.

The CDR3: CAWARGGGYTF. In DNA, the CDR3 is TGTGCCTGGGCCCGAGGGGGCGGCTACACCTTC. The chain has TRBV30 and TRBJ1-2; 7 nucleotides agree with TRBD1. Germline assignment: CDR1 GTSNPN and CDR2 SVGIG (reference sequence). Trimming at V came to 5 bases and at J to 8 bases, leaving 5 bases not matched to a gene. The CDR3 extends over 11 amino acids.

The chain links TRBV7-2 to TRBJ2-5; possibly TRBD2 for D (6 bases). The CDR3 has 14 amino acids. V was cut by 5 bases and J by 0 bases, with 10 bases left in between. Germline V gene data show CDR1 as SGHTA and CDR2 as FQGNSA. In DNA, the CDR3 is TGTGCCAGCAGCCTGGAGGGGTACCAAGAGACCCAGTACTTC. Amino acids: CASSLEGYQETQYF.

The chain joins TRBV7-2 to TRBJ1-5, with D maybe TRBD1 (5 bases). Deletions cut 4 bases from V and 0 bases from J, with 13 bases between. The length of the CDR3 is 16 residues. The germline CDR1 and CDR2 sequences are SGHTA and FQGNSA. The CDR3 nucleotides read TGTGCCAGCAGCTCGGTGGGGGGAGGTAGCAATCAGCCCCAGCATTTT. Translated, it gives CASSSVGGGSNQPQHF.

The V and J genes are TRBV5-1 and TRBJ2-2, with TRBD1 as a possible D gene (6 bases). V was clipped by 3 bases and J by 5 bases, with 11 bases between them. The V gene's germline CDR1 is SGHRS and CDR2 YFSETQ. This CDR3 is 14 amino acids long. The CDR3, as DNA: TGCGCCAGCAGCTGGGGGCAGGGAACCGGGGAGCTGTTTTTT. Translation: CASSWGQGTGELFF.

The chain employs TRBV6-6 and TRBJ1-1, with D perhaps TRBD1 (5 bases). The CDR3 spans 13 residues. The germline V gene has CDR1 MNHNY and CDR2 SVGAGI (reference sequence). Trimming removed 7 bases at V and 7 bases at J, with 16 bases between. CDR3 nucleotide sequence: TGTGCCAGCACCCACGGGGCGGGGTATGAAGCTTTCTTT. It translates to CASTHGAGYEAFF.

The V and J genes are TRBV6-5 and TRBJ2-1, with D maybe TRBD1 (5 bases). Germline CDR1 reads MNHEY; CDR2 reads SVGAGI. Trimming shortened V by 7 bases and J by 0 bases, and 13 bases separated the two germline ends. The CDR3 is 15 amino acids. CDR3 DNA: TGTGCCAGCAACCAAGACAGATTCTCCTACAATGAGCAGTTCTTC. This encodes CASNQDRFSYNEQFF.

This chain connects TRBV7-6 to TRBJ1-1; the D is unclear. The V end lost 1 base, the J end lost 1 base, and 10 bases lay between the germline ends. The CDR3 runs 15 residues. CDR1 SGHVS and CDR2 FNYEAQ come from the germline V gene. The CDR3: CASSLVPEGNTEAFF. The DNA of the CDR3 is TGTGCCAGCAGCTTAGTCCCGGAGGGGAACACTGAAGCTTTCTTT.

The gene calls are TRBV6-5 and TRBJ2-6; D gene ambiguous. The germline CDR1 and CDR2 sequences are MNHEY and SVGAGI. Trimming shortened V by 8 bases and J by 4 bases, and 12 bases separated the two germline ends. The CDR3 sequence is 14 residues long. The CDR3, as DNA: TGTGCCAGCTCCTCGTATTCCGGGGCCAACGTCCTGACTTTC. This sequence encodes CASSSYSGANVLTF.

The chain uses TRBV5-1 and TRBJ1-4; TRBD1 is a possible D gene (6 bases). Deletions cut 0 bases from V and 1 base from J, with 10 bases between. The length of the CDR3 is 16 residues. CDR1 and CDR2 from the germline V gene are SGHRS and YFSETQ. The CDR3 DNA is TGCGCCAGCAGCTTGGTGGGGGCACGAACTAATGAAAAACTGTTTTTT. As protein: CASSLVGARTNEKLFF.

The chain couples TRBV2 to TRBJ2-2, with TRBD1 identical over 7 bases. Germline V gene lookup returns CDR1 SNHLY and CDR2 FYNNEI. V shed 6 bases and J 0 bases; nucleotides not matched to a gene: 4. The CDR3 has 15 amino acids. The CDR3 is CASRTGTANTGELFF. The CDR3 region has the DNA TGTGCCAGCAGAACCGGGACAGCGAACACCGGGGAGCTGTTTTTT.

V is TRBV6-1 and J is TRBJ1-6; the match to TRBD1 covers 7 bases. Looked up from germline, CDR1 is MNHNS and CDR2 is SASEGT. Trimming cost V 4 bases and J 5 bases; bases outside gene matches: 8. This CDR3 has 16 residues. The CDR3 region is CASSVPRDRNNSPLHF. In DNA, the CDR3 is TGTGCCAGCAGTGTCCCGAGGGACAGAAATAATTCACCCCTCCACTTT.

The chain uses TRBV5-1 and TRBJ2-7, with TRBD2 identical over 9 bases. CDR3 length equals 15 residues. Germline V gene lookup returns CDR1 SGHRS and CDR2 YFSETQ. J gave up 2 bases and V 4 bases, and 7 bases lay outside the gene matches. The CDR3 DNA reads as TGCGCCAGCAGCCAAGCGGGGGGCGGACCCTACGAGCAGTACTTC. It yields the protein CASSQAGGGPYEQYF.

The chain has TRBV11-2 and TRBJ2-6, with 7 positions matching TRBD1. Germline values: CDR1 SGHAT, CDR2 FQNNGV. The length of the CDR3 is 17 residues. V lost 0 bases and J lost 0; bases outside the gene matches: 2. The CDR3 loop reads CASSLDYRGSGANVLTF. The CDR3 DNA reads as TGTGCCAGCAGCTTAGATTACAGGGGCTCTGGGGCCAACGTCCTGACTTTC.

J is TRBJ2-5 and V is TRBV9; D possibly corresponds to TRBD2 (6 bases). CDR3 size: 15 residues. From germline, CDR1 is SGDLS and CDR2 YYNGEE. Trimming stripped 7 bases from V and 4 bases from J, with 20 bases between. The CDR3 loop is CASGLSWGGGETQYF. The CDR3 coding sequence is TGTGCCAGCGGCCTAAGTTGGGGAGGAGGAGAGACCCAGTACTTC.

The rearrangement uses TRBV7-2 and TRBJ2-1, with D unclear. Germline V gene lookup returns CDR1 SGHTA and CDR2 FQGNSA. The CDR3 is made up of 15 amino acids. Trimming removed 5 bases from V and 6 bases from J, with 17 bases in between. The CDR3 loop is CASSRQNLARNEQFF. In DNA, the CDR3 is TGTGCCAGCAGCCGCCAGAACCTCGCTCGCAATGAGCAGTTCTTC.

The V call is TRBV6-6, the J call TRBJ1-2, with D tentatively TRBD1 (5 bases). The CDR3 loop spans 15 amino acids. Germline assignment: CDR1 MNHNY and CDR2 SVGAGI (reference sequence). The ends were cut back, 4 bases at V and 0 bases at J, with 12 bases in the middle. The CDR3 coding sequence is TGTGCCAGCAGTTCTACGACAGCTACTAACTATGGCTACACCTTC. Protein: CASSSTTATNYGYTF.

V usage is TRBV7-9 and J usage is TRBJ2-7, with 13 nucleotides matching TRBD2. V lost 4 bases to trimming and J lost 4 bases; unmatched junction nucleotides: 1. Germline V lookup: CDR1 SEHNR, CDR2 FQNEAQ (reference sequence). There are 14 residues in the CDR3. The CDR3 is CASSWGLAGYEQYF. In DNA, the CDR3 is TGTGCCAGCAGCTGGGGACTAGCGGGGTACGAGCAGTACTTC. Using reference TRBV7-9 and TRBJ2-7 for the parts outside the CDR3, the full variable domain is DTGVSQNPRHKITKRGQNVTFRCDPISEHNRLYWYRQTLGQGPEFLTYFQNEAQLEKSRLLSDRFSAERPKGSFSTLEIQRTEQGDSAMYLCASSWGLAGYEQYFGPGTRLTVT.

This clone occurred once. This rearrangement joins TRBV6-5 to TRBJ1-3; 9 bases match TRBD1. Germline assignment: CDR1 MNHEY and CDR2 SVGAGI. With 1 base clipped from V and 7 bases from J, the junction kept 2 bases outside the gene matches. The CDR3 runs to 14 residues. The CDR3 DNA is TGTGCCAGCAGTTACTTACAGGGGGCTAACACCATATATTTT. It encodes CASSYLQGANTIYF.

This sequence joins TRBV11-3 and TRBJ2-1, with D hard to call. V was pared by 2 bases and J by 0 bases, with 14 bases between. Germline values: CDR1 SGHNT, CDR2 YENEEA. This CDR3 has 17 residues. The CDR3 bases are TGTGCCAGCAGCTTATCGATACAGACGAGCTCCTACAATGAGCAGTTCTTC. Translated: CASSLSIQTSSYNEQFF.

The V call is TRBV28, the J call TRBJ1-1; 12 bases align to TRBD1. The V segment lost 8 bases and the J segment 4 bases; nucleotides outside the gene matches: 8. The CDR3 is 15 amino acids. CDR1 and CDR2 from the germline V gene are MDHEN and SYDVKM. The chain's CDR3 is CASAGTGGLGTEAFF. DNA for the CDR3: TGTGCCAGCGCCGGGACAGGGGGCTTGGGCACTGAAGCTTTCTTT.

The rearrangement links TRBV27 to TRBJ1-1, with 8 bases lining up with TRBD1. The ends lost 2 bases at V and 1 base at J; junction bases unmatched: 9. The germline V gene has CDR1 MNHEY and CDR2 SMNVEV (reference sequence). This CDR3 has 17 amino acids. The DNA for the CDR3 is TGTGCCAGCAGTTTAGGACAGGGCCGGTCGAGGAACACTGAAGCTTTCTTT. Translation: CASSLGQGRSRNTEAFF.

The rearrangement joins TRBV7-9 to TRBJ1-1, with unresolved D. The V end was cut by 1 base, the J end by 10 bases, with 13 bases between. The germline V gene encodes CDR1 SEHNR and CDR2 FQNEAQ (reference sequence). The CDR3 loop spans 13 amino acids. CDR3 amino acids: CASSLDNVPRAFF. CDR3 coding DNA: TGTGCCAGCAGCTTAGACAACGTGCCCCGAGCTTTCTTT.